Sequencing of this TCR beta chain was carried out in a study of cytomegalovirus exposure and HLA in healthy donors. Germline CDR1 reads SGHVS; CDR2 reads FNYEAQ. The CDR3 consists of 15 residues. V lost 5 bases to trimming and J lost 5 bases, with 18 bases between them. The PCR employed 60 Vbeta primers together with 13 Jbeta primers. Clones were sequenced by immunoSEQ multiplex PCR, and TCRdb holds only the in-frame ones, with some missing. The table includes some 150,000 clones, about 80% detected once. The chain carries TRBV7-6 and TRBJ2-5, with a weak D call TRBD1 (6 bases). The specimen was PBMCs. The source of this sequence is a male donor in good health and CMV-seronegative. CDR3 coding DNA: TGTGCCAGCAGCAGCTTGGGGGCCACAGTCGAGACCCAGTACTTC. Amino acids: CASSSLGATVETQYF.